Below, 30 T cell receptor beta chains from the same sample are listed, as sequenced in a study of response to subunit inactivated influenza vaccine. TCRdb re-derived calls from the RT-PCR reads in MiXCR, one entry per CDR3 protein. The data contain 450,000 to 500,000 distinct CDR3 sequences, 10% to 11% of them singletons. The source was PBMCs from blood, collected roughly 6 weeks after vaccination. These receptors were collected from a man aged 50 to 60 who received an inactivated influenza vaccine.

This clonotype has a handful of counts. The gene calls are TRBV12-3 or TRBV12-4 and TRBJ1-1; D gene unclear. The CDR3 sequence is 13 residues long. The germline V and J ends were trimmed by 3 bases and 1 base, with 6 bases remaining between them. The CDR3 sequence is CASSFQKNTEAFF. DNA of the CDR3: TGTGCCAGCAGTTTCCAGAAGAACACTGAAGCTTTCTTT.

The CDR3 loop reads CSARVAALNYGYTF. DNA of the CDR3: TGCAGTGCTAGAGTCGCGGCCTTAAACTATGGCTACACCTTC. The V call is TRBV20-1, the J call TRBJ1-2; D unclear. The V end lost 1 base, the J end lost 2 bases, and 11 bases lay between the germline ends. The germline CDR1 and CDR2 sequences are DFQATT and SNEGSKA (reference sequence). There are 14 residues in the CDR3.

There are many counts of this clonotype. V is TRBV6-1 and J is TRBJ2-1, with 8 bases lining up with TRBD1. Germline V gene data show CDR1 as MNHNS and CDR2 as SASEGT. This CDR3 contains 15 residues. Germline trimming cut 6 bases from V and 2 bases from J; bases unmatched to any gene: 6. The DNA of the CDR3 is TGTGCCAGCAGCCGGGGACAGGTGACCTACAATGAGCAGTTCTTC. Translated, it gives CASSRGQVTYNEQFF.

V gene TRBV6-2 or TRBV6-3 combines with J gene TRBJ2-3; possibly TRBD1 for D (6 bases). Germline lookup yields CDR1 MNHEY and CDR2 SVGEGT. The CDR3 contains 17 residues. V lost 5 bases to trimming and J lost 3 bases, with 21 bases between them. The DNA of the CDR3 is TGTGCCAGCAGTGTTCACCGACAGGCCCCCGGAACAGATACGCAGTATTTT. This encodes CASSVHRQAPGTDTQYF.

This clonotype came up many times. This chain connects TRBV6-5 to TRBJ2-2; unclear D gene. Trimming removed 2 bases from V and 0 bases from J, with 1 base in between. This CDR3 comprises 13 residues. From germline, CDR1 is MNHEY and CDR2 SVGAGI. The CDR3 nucleotides are TGTGCCAGCAGTTACCCGAACACCGGGGAGCTGTTTTTT. Protein sequence: CASSYPNTGELFF.

The CDR3 bases are TGTGCCAGTAGTCCGTCTAGCGCGGGAAATGAGCAGTTCTTC. Translation: CASSPSSAGNEQFF. The V and J genes are TRBV19 and TRBJ2-1; TRBD2 is a possible D gene (6 bases). This CDR3 spans 14 amino acids. Germline CDR1 is LNHDA and CDR2 is SQIVND (reference sequence). Between the trimmed V and J ends, which lost 5 bases and 7 bases, there was a span of 15 bases.

The chain carries TRBV3-1 and TRBJ2-2; D call uncertain. Germline V gene data show CDR1 as LGHDT and CDR2 as YNNKEL (reference sequence). The CDR3 runs to 16 residues. V dropped 0 bases and J dropped 6 bases, with 14 bases sitting between them. CDR3 nucleotide sequence: TGTGCCAGCAGCCAAGAACGAGTTTATGGGGCCGGGGAGCTGTTTTTT. Translation: CASSQERVYGAGELFF.

This clonotype has more than one count but fewer than ten. This chain links TRBV12-3 or TRBV12-4 with TRBJ2-1, with 8 bases matching TRBD1. This CDR3 comprises 16 residues. After removal of 5 bases from V and 2 bases from J, the junction contained 8 bases not matched to a gene. The CDR3 here is CASSDMDRATYNEQFF. The CDR3 bases are TGTGCCAGCAGTGATATGGACAGGGCCACCTACAATGAGCAGTTCTTC.

This clonotype turned up a few times. The chain combines TRBV2 with TRBJ2-3, with TRBD2 matching over 12 bases. This CDR3 is built from 15 residues. The J segment lost 6 bases and the V segment lost 4 bases, leaving 5 bases of the junction unmatched. Germline V gene lookup returns CDR1 SNHLY and CDR2 FYNNEI. CDR3: CASSAGTSGPDTQYF. DNA of the CDR3: TGTGCCAGCAGTGCTGGGACTAGCGGGCCTGATACGCAGTATTTT.

V usage is TRBV4-2 and J usage is TRBJ2-1; D gene uncertain. The germline V and J ends were trimmed by 0 bases and 12 bases, with 6 bases remaining between them. Per germline, CDR1 LGHNA and CDR2 YNFKEQ. The CDR3 runs to 11 residues. The CDR3 region is CASSQDGVQFF. CDR3 nucleotides: TGTGCCAGCAGCCAAGATGGGGTGCAGTTCTTC.

This clonotype was recorded at least ten times. The chain has TRBV4-3 and TRBJ1-5; the D gene is possibly TRBD1 (6 bases). The V end was cut by 0 bases, the J end by 7 bases, with 16 bases between. In germline, CDR1 is LGHNA, CDR2 YSLEER. The length of the CDR3 is 16 residues. DNA for the CDR3: TGCGCCAGCAGCCAAGATAGTGGGGGCGGTGGGCAGCCCCAGCATTTT. Translation gives CASSQDSGGGGQPQHF.

This clonotype was picked up many times. The chain couples TRBV29-1 to TRBJ2-1; D remains unclear. Trimming left V 1 base short and J 2 bases short, with 12 bases between. Looked up from germline, CDR1 is SQVTM and CDR2 is ANQGSEA. The CDR3 runs to 15 residues. CDR3 in amino acids: CSVEVGNYAYNEQFF. The CDR3, as DNA: TGCAGCGTTGAAGTAGGGAATTACGCCTACAATGAGCAGTTCTTC.

V is TRBV3-1 and J is TRBJ2-7, with TRBD1 matching 8 bases. CDR3 length equals 15 residues. Germline V gene lookup returns CDR1 LGHDT and CDR2 YNNKEL (reference sequence). The ends lost 4 bases at V and 2 bases at J; junction bases unmatched: 7. DNA for the CDR3: TGTGCCAGCAGCCGAAGACAGGGGCGAACCTACGAGCAGTACTTC. It is translated as CASSRRQGRTYEQYF.

This clonotype has just a few counts. CDR3 sequence: CASSRSYDEQYF. As DNA, the CDR3 is TGTGCCAGCAGTCGTAGCTACGACGAGCAGTACTTC. The chain employs TRBV28 and TRBJ2-7, with D hard to call. The germline V and J ends were trimmed by 5 bases and 5 bases, with 10 bases remaining between them. CDR1 and CDR2 (germline): MDHEN, SYDVKM. The CDR3 extends over 12 amino acids.

DNA of the CDR3: TGTGCCAGCAGTTCACGGGCCAATCTGGGCTATGGCTACACCTTC. Protein sequence: CASSSRANLGYGYTF. The chain carries TRBV12-3 or TRBV12-4 and TRBJ1-2; D remains ambiguous. This CDR3 is built from 15 residues. The V end lost 4 bases, the J end lost 4 bases, and 16 bases lay between the germline ends.

The chain links TRBV12-5 to TRBJ2-3; D gene unclear. The germline CDR1 and CDR2 sequences are LGHNT and FRNRAP. The CDR3 totals 11 residues. Trimming stripped 7 bases from V and 7 bases from J, with 9 bases between. The CDR3 sequence is CASATGYTQYF. DNA of the CDR3: TGTGCTAGTGCCACTGGTTATACGCAGTATTTT.

The chain joins TRBV7-3 to TRBJ2-1; 7 bases match TRBD1. After removal of 2 bases from V and 8 bases from J, the junction contained 6 bases not matched to a gene. The CDR3 contains 14 residues. The V gene's germline CDR1 is SGHTA and CDR2 FQGTGA. In nucleotides, the CDR3 is TGTGCCAGCAGCTTAGACAGGGATAGTTATGAGCAGTTCTTC. Protein product: CASSLDRDSYEQFF.

The chain links TRBV6-1 to TRBJ2-7; 8 nucleotides line up with TRBD1. J lost 3 bases, V lost 6 bases, and 7 bases had no gene match. CDR3 size: 14 residues. From germline, CDR1 is MNHNS and CDR2 SASEGT. The CDR3 loop is CASRRQGSFYEQYF. The CDR3 bases are TGTGCCAGCAGGCGACAGGGGTCCTTCTACGAGCAGTACTTC.

This clonotype was detected many times. The chain has TRBV28 and TRBJ2-5; D may be TRBD2 (6 bases). CDR3 length: 14 residues. Germline assignment: CDR1 MDHEN and CDR2 SYDVKM. V was shortened by 6 bases and J by 5 bases, with 16 bases between the two germline ends. In nucleotides, the CDR3 is TGTGCCAGCAGGCGGGCGGGATATGGGGAGACCCAGTACTTC. Protein product: CASRRAGYGETQYF. The entire variable domain, with the rest obtained from reference TRBV28 and TRBJ2-5, is as follows: DVKVTQSSRYLVKRTGEKVFLECVQDMDHENMFWYRQDPGLGLRLIYFSYDVKMKEKGDIPEGYSVSREKKERFSLILESASTNQTSMYLCASRRAGYGETQYFGPGTRLLVL.

There are many counts of this clonotype. V is TRBV25-1 and J is TRBJ1-1; possible D gene TRBD1, 5 bases. V was clipped by 7 bases and J by 0 bases, with 9 bases between them. This CDR3 is built from 13 residues. Germline CDR1 reads MGHDK; CDR2 reads SYGVNS. The CDR3 sequence: CASTGGMNTEAFF. The CDR3 nucleotides are TGTGCCAGCACGGGGGGGATGAACACTGAAGCTTTCTTT.

This clonotype was picked up a small number of times. The V call is TRBV10-3, the J call TRBJ2-7; D might be TRBD1 (6 bases). From germline, CDR1 is ENHRY and CDR2 SYGVKD. The length of the CDR3 is 14 residues. Trimming stripped 9 bases from V and 1 base from J, with 16 bases between. The CDR3 spells CAIATGTRSYEQYF. CDR3 nucleotides: TGTGCCATTGCCACCGGGACAAGATCCTACGAGCAGTACTTC.

The chain is built from TRBV5-6 and TRBJ2-5; 12 nucleotides agree with TRBD2. Germline V CDR1 and CDR2: SGHDT, YYEEEE. The CDR3 loop spans 17 amino acids. Trimming took 1 base from V and 1 from J; bases not matched to a gene: 5. CDR3: CASSLYPSGRVQETQYF. The CDR3 DNA reads as TGTGCCAGCAGCTTGTATCCTAGCGGGAGGGTCCAAGAGACCCAGTACTTC.

This chain connects TRBV7-2 to TRBJ1-5, with a possible D match to TRBD1 (5 bases). The CDR3 runs to 16 residues. The germline V gene has CDR1 SGHTA and CDR2 FQGNSA. Trimming cost V 1 base and J 0 bases, with 10 bases left between them. The DNA of the CDR3 is TGTGCCAGCAGCTTAGTTGGACACATTAGCAATCAGCCCCAGCATTTT. This encodes CASSLVGHISNQPQHF.

This clonotype was counted at least ten times. The rearrangement links TRBV20-1 to TRBJ2-7, with unresolved D. Germline V gene data show CDR1 as DFQATT and CDR2 as SNEGSKA (reference sequence). The CDR3 is 13 residues long. The V end was cut by 4 bases, the J end by 1 base, with 11 bases between. The DNA for the CDR3 is TGCAGTGCTAAGAATAGCATATCCTACGAGCAGTACTTC. Amino acids: CSAKNSISYEQYF.

This clonotype was seen ten or more times. CDR3 sequence reads: CASSDSGRGGEQFF. In nucleotides, the CDR3 is TGTGCCAGCTCCGATAGCGGGAGGGGCGGTGAGCAGTTCTTC. V is TRBV6-1 and J is TRBJ2-1; 11 nucleotides line up with TRBD2. The germline CDR1 and CDR2 sequences are MNHNS and SASEGT. The V gene end was trimmed by 8 bases and the J gene end by 9 bases; junction bases not matched to a gene: 9. The CDR3 is 14 residues long.

The CDR3 nucleotides are TGTGCCAGCAGTATAAGGACAGGGGCCCTCACCGGGGAGCTGTTTTTT. Translating gives CASSIRTGALTGELFF. The chain is built from TRBV28 and TRBJ2-2; the match to TRBD1 covers 9 bases. J gave up 4 bases and V 5 bases, and 8 bases lay outside the gene matches. The CDR3 length is 16 residues. Germline assignment: CDR1 MDHEN and CDR2 SYDVKM.

This clonotype occurred a few times. The chain carries TRBV7-9 and TRBJ1-5, with 7 bases lining up with TRBD1. Germline assignment: CDR1 SEHNR and CDR2 FQNEAQ (reference sequence). The CDR3 is 14 residues long. The V gene end was trimmed by 5 bases and the J gene end by 9 bases; junction bases not matched to a gene: 10. CDR3 loop: CASSPGQEQGPQHF. CDR3 DNA: TGTGCCAGCAGCCCAGGACAGGAGCAAGGGCCCCAGCATTTT. The full variable domain, completed using reference TRBV7-9 and TRBJ1-5, is DTGVSQNPRHKITKRGQNVTFRCDPISEHNRLYWYRQTLGQGPEFLTYFQNEAQLEKSRLLSDRFSAERPKGSFSTLEIQRTEQGDSAMYLCASSPGQEQGPQHFGDGTRLSIL.

This clonotype turned up a few times. The V and J genes are TRBV28 and TRBJ2-7, with 11 nucleotides matching TRBD2. The trim removed 6 bases at V and 2 bases at J, leaving 9 bases unmatched. Germline V CDR1 and CDR2: MDHEN, SYDVKM. This CDR3 contains 16 residues. The CDR3 coding sequence is TGTGCCAGCAGCGCAACTAGCGGGAGATTCCCCTACGAGCAGTACTTC. This encodes CASSATSGRFPYEQYF.

This sequence joins TRBV7-2 and TRBJ2-7, with no clear D. The CDR3 sequence is 13 residues long. Trimming took off 5 bases at V and 4 bases at J, with 12 bases between the two ends. In germline, CDR1 is SGHTA, CDR2 FQGNSA. CDR3 DNA: TGTGCCAGCAGCGCCGGTTGGACGTACGAGCAGTACTTC. Amino acid sequence: CASSAGWTYEQYF.

This clonotype was picked up many times. The genes are TRBV29-1 and TRBJ2-5; TRBD2 matches at 12 bases. The V and J ends lost 3 bases and 5 bases, in that order; junction bases with no gene match: 7. This CDR3 is built from 15 residues. Germline lookup yields CDR1 SQVTM and CDR2 ANQGSEA. The CDR3 loop reads CSVEGGLAGSETQYF. CDR3 DNA sequence: TGCAGCGTTGAGGGCGGACTAGCGGGATCGGAGACCCAGTACTTC.